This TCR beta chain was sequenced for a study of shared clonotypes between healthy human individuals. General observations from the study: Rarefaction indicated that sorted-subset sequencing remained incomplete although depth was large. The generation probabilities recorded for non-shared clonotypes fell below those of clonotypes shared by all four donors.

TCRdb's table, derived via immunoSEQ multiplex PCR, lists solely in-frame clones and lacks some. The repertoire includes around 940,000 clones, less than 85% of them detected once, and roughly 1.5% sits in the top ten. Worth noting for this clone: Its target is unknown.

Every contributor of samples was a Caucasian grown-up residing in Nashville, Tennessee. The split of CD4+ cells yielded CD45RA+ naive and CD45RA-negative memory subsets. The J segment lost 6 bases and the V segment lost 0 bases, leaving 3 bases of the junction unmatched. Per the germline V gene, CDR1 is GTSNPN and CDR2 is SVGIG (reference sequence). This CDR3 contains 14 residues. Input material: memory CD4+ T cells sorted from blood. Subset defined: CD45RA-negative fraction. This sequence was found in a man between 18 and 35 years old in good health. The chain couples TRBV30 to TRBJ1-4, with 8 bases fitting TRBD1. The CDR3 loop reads CAWSVGQGDEKLFF. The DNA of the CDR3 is TGTGCCTGGAGTGTAGGACAGGGAGATGAAAAACTGTTTTTT. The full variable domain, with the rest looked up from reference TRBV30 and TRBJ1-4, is SQTIHQWPATLVQPVGSPLSLECTVEGTSNPNLYWYRQAAGRGLQLLFYSVGIGQISSEVPQNLSASRPQDRQFILSSKKLLLSDSGFYLCAWSVGQGDEKLFFGSGTQLSVL.